A selection of T cell receptor beta chains follows, all from one sample in a study of blood T cell repertoires in COVID-19. Profiling relied on immunoSEQ multiplex PCR, and the TCRdb table lists in-frame clones only, not all of them. The sample yields 70,000 or so clones, over 75% seen once. The source material was peripheral blood. The receptors come from a woman aged 80 or over with active or convalescent COVID-19. CDR3s include the opening cysteine and the closing phenylalanine or tryptophan. A D gene is named only where the DNA matches it firmly. Clone size is shown for a subset of rows, as once, few, many or a class of expanded clone.

>TRBV19|-|-|TRBJ2-7
CASSIDSATYAAYEQYF
TGTGCCAGTAGTATCGACAGTGCCACCTATGCAGCCTACGAGCAGTACTTC
>TRBV18|-|-|TRBJ2-7
CASSPLSPSGLEQYF
TGTGCCAGCTCACCATTATCGCCCAGCGGGCTCGAGCAGTACTTC
>TRBV2|-|-|TRBJ1-1
CASTGQGNTEAFF
TGTGCCAGCACGGGTCAGGGGAACACTGAAGCTTTCTTT
>TRBV18|-|-|TRBJ1-1
CASSPFRGAVNTEAFF
TGTGCCAGCTCACCCTTTCGGGGGGCGGTGAACACTGAAGCTTTCTTT
>TRBV27|-|-|TRBJ2-5
CASSLQGSGKTQYF
TGTGCCAGCAGTTTACAAGGTTCAGGGAAGACCCAGTACTTC
>TRBV5-4|-|TRBD1|TRBJ2-4
CASSSPSATGGYIQYF
TGTGCCAGCAGCTCGCCGTCAGCTACAGGGGGCTACATTCAGTACTTC
>TRBV6-5|-|TRBD1|TRBJ2-2
CASSYPGQGAGELFF
TGTGCCAGCAGTTACCCTGGACAGGGGGCCGGGGAGCTGTTTTTT
>TRBV28|-|-|TRBJ2-1
CASSLARDEQFF
TGTGCCAGCAGTTTAGCTCGCGATGAGCAGTTCTTC
>TRBV19|-|-|TRBJ1-5
CASSIQNNQPQHF
TGTGCCAGTAGTATACAGAACAATCAGCCCCAGCATTTT
>TRBV18|-|-|TRBJ2-2
CASSRSTVNTGELFF
TGTGCCAGCTCACGCTCGACAGTGAACACCGGGGAGCTGTTTTTT
>TRBV12-3/TRBV12-4|-|-|TRBJ1-2
CASSPGGFGYTF
TGTGCCAGCAGCCCTGGGGGGTTTGGCTACACCTTC
>TRBV14|-|-|TRBJ2-2
CASTKGRGYTGELFF
TGTGCCAGCACTAAAGGTCGGGGATACACCGGGGAGCTGTTTTTT
>TRBV19|-|-|TRBJ2-7
CANTTDYYEQYF
TGTGCCAACACGACAGATTACTACGAGCAGTACTTC
>TRBV28|once|-|TRBJ1-4
CASSTYGAATYEKLFF
TGTGCCAGCAGTACCTATGGGGCTGCTACATATGAAAAACTGTTTTTT
>TRBV15|-|-|TRBJ2-3
CATSRGGTQDTQYF
TGTGCCACCTCTAGGGGGGGAACGCAGGATACGCAGTATTTT
>TRBV2|-|TRBD2|TRBJ2-3
CASSPTSGDTDTQYF
TGTGCCAGCAGCCCGACTAGCGGGGACACAGATACGCAGTATTTT
>TRBV7-2|once|-|TRBJ2-2
CASLRMGWTGELFF
TGTGCCAGTCTCCGGATGGGCTGGACCGGGGAGCTGTTTTTT
>TRBV6-6|few|TRBD1|TRBJ2-7
CASSQNRGWTYEQYF
TGTGCCAGCAGCCAAAACAGGGGATGGACCTACGAGCAGTACTTC
>TRBV19|-|-|TRBJ1-1
CASSIVGDTEAFF
TGTGCCAGTAGTATAGTAGGGGACACTGAAGCTTTCTTT
>TRBV5-8|-|-|TRBJ2-3
CASSRKGSRNTQYF
TGTGCCAGCAGCCGAAAGGGGTCCCGGAATACGCAGTATTTT
>TRBV15|once|-|TRBJ2-7
CATSSPMVSYEQYF
TGTGCCACCAGCAGCCCTATGGTGTCCTACGAGCAGTACTTC
>TRBV5-1|-|-|TRBJ2-2
CASSLGAGANTGELFF
TGCGCCAGCAGCTTGGGGGCAGGGGCGAACACCGGGGAGCTGTTTTTT
>TRBV4-3|-|TRBD1|TRBJ2-7
CASSQDEGGQGATYEQYF
TGCGCCAGCAGCCAAGACGAGGGAGGACAGGGGGCAACCTACGAGCAGTACTTC
>TRBV5-1|-|-|TRBJ2-2
CASSLLFGDTGELFF
TGCGCCAGCAGCTTGTTATTCGGAGACACCGGGGAGCTGTTTTTT
>TRBV30|-|TRBD1|TRBJ1-6
CAWKQGNSPLHF
TGTGCCTGGAAACAGGGGAATTCACCCCTCCACTTT
>TRBV7-2|once|TRBD2|TRBJ2-5
CASSSEFRGQGSGIETQYF
TGTGCCAGCAGCTCTGAATTTAGAGGGCAGGGAAGCGGGATAGAGACCCAGTACTTC
>TRBV4-3|few|-|TRBJ2-7
CASSQALGAGVYEQYF
TGCGCCAGCAGCCAAGCCCTTGGGGCCGGAGTCTACGAGCAGTACTTC
>TRBV28|-|TRBD1|TRBJ1-4
CASKPSRGSEKLFF
TGTGCCAGCAAACCGTCCAGGGGGAGTGAAAAACTGTTTTTT
>TRBV4-1|-|TRBD1|TRBJ2-3
CASSQFSGTGPSTDTQYF
TGCGCCAGCAGCCAATTCTCCGGGACAGGGCCAAGCACAGATACGCAGTATTTT
>TRBV7-9|-|TRBD2|TRBJ2-3
CASSLEAMTSGGAADTQYF
TGTGCCAGCAGCTTAGAGGCGATGACTAGCGGGGGGGCCGCAGATACGCAGTATTTT
>TRBV24-1|-|-|TRBJ1-1
CATSDFSRRGPKNTEAFF
TGTGCCACCAGTGATTTTTCTCGGAGGGGACCGAAGAACACTGAAGCTTTCTTT
>TRBV7-2|-|TRBD2|TRBJ2-3
CASSTPTSISTDTQYF
TGTGCCAGCAGCACACCGACTAGCATCAGCACAGATACGCAGTATTTT
>TRBV5-6|-|TRBD1|TRBJ1-1
CASSWSGTANTEAFF
TGTGCCAGCAGCTGGTCCGGGACAGCTAACACTGAAGCTTTCTTT
>TRBV2|-|TRBD2|TRBJ2-3
CASSEVALAGGQVTDTQYF
TGTGCCAGCAGTGAAGTCGCACTAGCGGGGGGCCAGGTCACAGATACGCAGTATTTT
>TRBV28|-|-|TRBJ2-7
CASRLGGWNNEQYF
TGTGCCAGCAGGCTTGGAGGGTGGAACAACGAGCAGTACTTC
>TRBV4-3|-|-|TRBJ2-2
CASSQDILNTGELFF
TGCGCCAGCAGCCAAGATATCCTCAACACCGGGGAGCTGTTTTTT
>TRBV7-3|-|-|TRBJ2-1
CASSDLINEQFF
TGTGCCAGCAGCGATCTAATCAATGAGCAGTTCTTC
>TRBV20-1|-|-|TRBJ1-1
CSAPITTEAFF
TGCAGTGCTCCTATCACCACTGAAGCTTTCTTT
>TRBV19|-|TRBD1|TRBJ1-2
CASSISSGQGVIGYTF
TGTGCCAGTAGTATCTCCTCGGGACAGGGGGTCATTGGCTACACCTTC
>TRBV9|many|-|TRBJ1-6
CASSGRDFNSPLHF
TGTGCCAGCAGCGGGAGGGACTTTAATTCACCCCTCCACTTT